This TCR beta chain is drawn from a study of T-cell reconstitution after alpha-beta-depleted transplantation in children. This clonotype was recorded at least ten times. Germline values: CDR1 KGHDR, CDR2 SFDVKD. Trimming stripped 3 bases from V and 4 bases from J, with 6 bases between. This CDR3 contains 13 residues. Using unique molecular identifiers, the investigators prepared the TCRbeta library. Each CDR3 protein is one row after TCRdb ran MiXCR on the PCR reads. The sample contains about 480,000 distinct CDR3 sequences, about 12% of which appear only once. This clonotype was sampled from a human donor who donated a stem cell graft to a child with combined immunodeficiency. The rearrangement uses TRBV24-1 and TRBJ2-1; D gene uncertain. This specimen was PBMCs from the stem cell graft donor, taken from the stem cell graft. The CDR3 coding sequence is TGTGCCACCAGTGATCCTCTATACAATGAGCAGTTCTTC. Encoded protein: CATSDPLYNEQFF.